This TCR beta chain was sequenced during a study of identical twins. Broader study findings: Monozygotic twin pairs showed more out-of-frame TCR alpha sharing than models estimated. Out-of-frame alpha sequences common to twins exhibited a surplus of low generation probability.

cDNA molecules carried unique molecular identifiers, and template switching added a universal primer site. MiXCR was run by TCRdb on the 5' RACE reads, yielding one entry per CDR3 protein. The sample consists of hundreds of thousands of distinct CDR3 sequences, 9% to 15% of them appearing once. The CDR3 is 14 residues long. The germline CDR1 and CDR2 sequences are DFQATT and SNEGSKA (reference sequence). V lost 5 bases, J lost 2 bases, and 16 bases lay in between. This clonotype was counted at least ten times. Its specificity is not known. These data also featured in a second study, about yellow fever vaccine responses in identical twins.

The V call is TRBV20-1, the J call TRBJ2-7; a weak D match, TRBD2 (6 bases). This clonotype originated in a woman younger than 30 in good health. The sample consisted of PBMCs. The DNA for the CDR3 is TGCAGTGCTCGGCCCTTAGCGGAAACCTACGAGCAGTACTTC. The encoded protein is CSARPLAETYEQYF.